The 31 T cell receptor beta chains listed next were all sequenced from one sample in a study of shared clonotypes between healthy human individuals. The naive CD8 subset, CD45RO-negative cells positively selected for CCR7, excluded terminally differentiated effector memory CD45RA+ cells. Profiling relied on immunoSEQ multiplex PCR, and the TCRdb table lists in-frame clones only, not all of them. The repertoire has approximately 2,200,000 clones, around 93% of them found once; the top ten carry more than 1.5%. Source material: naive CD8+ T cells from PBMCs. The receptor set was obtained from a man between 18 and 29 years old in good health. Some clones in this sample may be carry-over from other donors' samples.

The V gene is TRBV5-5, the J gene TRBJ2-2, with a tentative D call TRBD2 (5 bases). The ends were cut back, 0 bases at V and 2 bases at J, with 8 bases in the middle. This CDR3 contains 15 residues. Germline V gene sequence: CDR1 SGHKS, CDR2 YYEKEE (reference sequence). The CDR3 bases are TGTGCCAGCAGCTTGGTGCGGGTTAACACCGGGGAGCTGTTTTTT. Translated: CASSLVRVNTGELFF. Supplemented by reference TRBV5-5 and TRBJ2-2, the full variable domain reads DAGVTQSPTHLIKTRGQQVTLRCSPISGHKSVSWYQQVLGQGPQFIFQYYEKEERGRGNFPDRFSARQFPNYSSELNVNALLLGDSALYLCASSLVRVNTGELFFGEGSRLTVL.

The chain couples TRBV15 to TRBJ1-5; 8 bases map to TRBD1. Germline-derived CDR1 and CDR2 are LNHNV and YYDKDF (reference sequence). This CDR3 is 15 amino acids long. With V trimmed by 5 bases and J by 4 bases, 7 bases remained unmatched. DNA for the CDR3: TGTGCCACCAGCGGATACAGGGGGAGGAATCAGCCCCAGCATTTT. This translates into CATSGYRGRNQPQHF.

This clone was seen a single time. The CDR3 sequence: CASSLWTSGAYEQYF. CDR3 DNA: TGTGCCAGCAGCTTATGGACTAGCGGGGCCTACGAGCAGTACTTC. The J gene is TRBJ2-7, the V gene TRBV7-6; 12 bases line up with TRBD2. The CDR3 totals 15 residues. V was pared by 2 bases and J by 2 bases, with 1 base of the junction left unmatched. In germline, CDR1 is SGHVS, CDR2 FNYEAQ.

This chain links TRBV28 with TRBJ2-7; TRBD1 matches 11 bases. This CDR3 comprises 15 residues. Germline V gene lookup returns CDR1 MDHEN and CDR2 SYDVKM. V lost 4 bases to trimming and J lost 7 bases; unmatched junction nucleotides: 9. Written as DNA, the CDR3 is TGTGCCAGCAGTTCGGGGACAGGGGGTCCCCGGGAGCAGTACTTC. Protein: CASSSGTGGPREQYF.

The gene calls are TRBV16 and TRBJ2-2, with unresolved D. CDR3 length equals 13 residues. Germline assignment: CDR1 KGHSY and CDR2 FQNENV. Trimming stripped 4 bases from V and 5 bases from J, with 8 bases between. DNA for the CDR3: TGTGCCAGCAGCCCGCTAGTTACCGGGGAGCTGTTTTTT. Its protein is CASSPLVTGELFF. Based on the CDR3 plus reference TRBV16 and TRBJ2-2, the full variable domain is GEEVAQTPKHLVRGEGQKAKLYCAPIKGHSYVFWYQQVLKNEFKFLISFQNENVFDETGMPKERFSAKCLPNSPCSLEIQATKLEDSAVYFCASSPLVTGELFFGEGSRLTVL.

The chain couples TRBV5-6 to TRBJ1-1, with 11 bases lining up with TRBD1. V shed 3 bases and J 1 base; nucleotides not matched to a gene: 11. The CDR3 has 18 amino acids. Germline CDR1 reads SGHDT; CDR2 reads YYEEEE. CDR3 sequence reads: CASSSRGQGAFENTEAFF. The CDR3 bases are TGTGCCAGCAGCTCGAGAGGACAGGGGGCTTTTGAGAACACTGAAGCTTTCTTT.

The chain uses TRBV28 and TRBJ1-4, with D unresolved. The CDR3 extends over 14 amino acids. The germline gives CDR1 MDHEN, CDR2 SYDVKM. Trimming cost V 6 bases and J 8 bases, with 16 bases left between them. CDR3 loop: CASSVRSFVEKLFF. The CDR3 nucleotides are TGTGCCAGCAGCGTCAGGTCTTTTGTGGAAAAACTGTTTTTT. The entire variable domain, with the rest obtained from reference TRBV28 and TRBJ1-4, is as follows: DVKVTQSSRYLVKRTGEKVFLECVQDMDHENMFWYRQDPGLGLRLIYFSYDVKMKEKGDIPEGYSVSREKKERFSLILESASTNQTSMYLCASSVRSFVEKLFFGSGTQLSVL.

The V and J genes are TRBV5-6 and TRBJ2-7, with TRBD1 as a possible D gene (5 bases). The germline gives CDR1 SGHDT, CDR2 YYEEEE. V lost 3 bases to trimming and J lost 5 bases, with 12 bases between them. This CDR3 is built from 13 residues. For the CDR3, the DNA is TGTGCCAGCAGCTCGCCAGGGTACCACGAGCAGTACTTC. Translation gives CASSSPGYHEQYF. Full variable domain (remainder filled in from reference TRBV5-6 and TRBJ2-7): DAGVTQSPTHLIKTRGQQVTLRCSPKSGHDTVSWYQQALGQGPQFIFQYYEEEERQRGNFPDRFSGHQFPNYSSELNVNALLLGDSALYLCASSSPGYHEQYFGPGTRLTVT.

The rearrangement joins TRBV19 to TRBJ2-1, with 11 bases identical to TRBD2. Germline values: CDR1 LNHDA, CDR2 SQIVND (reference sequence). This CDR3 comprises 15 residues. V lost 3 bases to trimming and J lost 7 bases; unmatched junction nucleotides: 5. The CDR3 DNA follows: TGTGCCAGTAGTATCTCTAGCGGGAGGCTGAATGAGCAGTTCTTC. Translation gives CASSISSGRLNEQFF.

CDR3 sequence (DNA): TGCGCCAGCAGCCCCGGGACCCGCACTGAAGCTTTCTTT. Translation gives CASSPGTRTEAFF. The rearrangement joins TRBV4-1 to TRBJ1-1, with a tentative D call TRBD1 (5 bases). The CDR3 sequence is 13 residues long. The ends were cut back, 4 bases at V and 4 bases at J, with 10 bases in the middle. Germline values: CDR1 MGHRA, CDR2 YSYEKL.

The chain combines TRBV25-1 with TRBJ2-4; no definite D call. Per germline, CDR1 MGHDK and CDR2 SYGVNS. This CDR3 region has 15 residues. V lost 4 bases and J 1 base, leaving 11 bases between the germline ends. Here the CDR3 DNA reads TGTGCCAGCAGTGTAAACTTGGGGGCCAAAAACATTCAGTACTTC. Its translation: CASSVNLGAKNIQYF.

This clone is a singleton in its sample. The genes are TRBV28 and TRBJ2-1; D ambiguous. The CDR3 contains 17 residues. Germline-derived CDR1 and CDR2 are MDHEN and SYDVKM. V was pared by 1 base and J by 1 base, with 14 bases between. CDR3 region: CASSLYSRVRSYNEQFF. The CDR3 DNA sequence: TGTGCCAGCAGTTTATATTCCCGAGTTCGGTCCTACAATGAGCAGTTCTTC. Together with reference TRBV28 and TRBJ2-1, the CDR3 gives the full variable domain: DVKVTQSSRYLVKRTGEKVFLECVQDMDHENMFWYRQDPGLGLRLIYFSYDVKMKEKGDIPEGYSVSREKKERFSLILESASTNQTSMYLCASSLYSRVRSYNEQFFGPGTRLTVL.

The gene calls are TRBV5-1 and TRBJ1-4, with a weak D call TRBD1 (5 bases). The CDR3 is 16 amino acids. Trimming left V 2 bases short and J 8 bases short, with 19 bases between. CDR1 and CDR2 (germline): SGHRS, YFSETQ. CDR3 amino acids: CASSFSGLSKKEKLFF. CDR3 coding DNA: TGCGCCAGCAGCTTTTCAGGGCTCTCAAAGAAGGAAAAACTGTTTTTT.

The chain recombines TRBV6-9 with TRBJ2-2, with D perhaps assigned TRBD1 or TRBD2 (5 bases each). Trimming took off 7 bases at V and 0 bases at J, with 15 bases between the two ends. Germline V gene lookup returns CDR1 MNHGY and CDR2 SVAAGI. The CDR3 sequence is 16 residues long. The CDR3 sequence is CASTTSGGSNTGELFF. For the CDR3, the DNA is TGTGCCAGCACCACGAGTGGGGGATCGAACACCGGGGAGCTGTTTTTT.

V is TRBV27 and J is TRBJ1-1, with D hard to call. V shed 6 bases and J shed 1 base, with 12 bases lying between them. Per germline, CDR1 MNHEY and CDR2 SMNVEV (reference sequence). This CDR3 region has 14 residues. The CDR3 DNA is TGTGCCAGCAGCTCTTGGACGGCGAACACTGAAGCTTTCTTT. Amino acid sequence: CASSSWTANTEAFF.

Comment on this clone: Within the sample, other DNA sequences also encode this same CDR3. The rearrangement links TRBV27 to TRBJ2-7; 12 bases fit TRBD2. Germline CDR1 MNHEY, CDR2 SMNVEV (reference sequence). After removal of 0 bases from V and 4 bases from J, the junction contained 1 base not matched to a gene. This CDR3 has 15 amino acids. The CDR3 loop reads CASSLSGLAGYEQYF. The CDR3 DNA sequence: TGTGCCAGCAGTTTATCAGGACTAGCGGGATACGAGCAGTACTTC.

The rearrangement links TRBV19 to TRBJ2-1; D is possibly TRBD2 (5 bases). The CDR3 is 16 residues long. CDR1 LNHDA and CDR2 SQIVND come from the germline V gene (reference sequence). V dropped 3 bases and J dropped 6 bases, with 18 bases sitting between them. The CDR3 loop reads CASSIPSLAKSNEQFF. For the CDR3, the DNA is TGTGCCAGTAGTATCCCAAGTCTAGCCAAGTCCAATGAGCAGTTCTTC.

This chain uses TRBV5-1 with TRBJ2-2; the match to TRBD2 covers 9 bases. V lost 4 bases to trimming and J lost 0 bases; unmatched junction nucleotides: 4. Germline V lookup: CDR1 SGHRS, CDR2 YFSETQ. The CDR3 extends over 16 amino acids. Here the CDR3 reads CASSPTSGTNTGELFF. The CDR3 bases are TGCGCCAGCAGCCCGACTAGCGGTACGAACACCGGGGAGCTGTTTTTT.

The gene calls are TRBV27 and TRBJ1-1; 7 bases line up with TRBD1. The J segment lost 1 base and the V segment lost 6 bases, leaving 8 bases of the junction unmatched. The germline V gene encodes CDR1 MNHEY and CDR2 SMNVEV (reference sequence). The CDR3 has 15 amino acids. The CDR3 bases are TGTGCCAGCAGGCCCGGGACAGTACAGAACACTGAAGCTTTCTTT. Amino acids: CASRPGTVQNTEAFF.

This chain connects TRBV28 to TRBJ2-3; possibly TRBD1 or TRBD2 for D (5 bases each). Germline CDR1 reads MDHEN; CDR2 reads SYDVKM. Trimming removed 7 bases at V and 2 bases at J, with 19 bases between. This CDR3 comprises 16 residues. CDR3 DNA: TGTGCCAGCACCCCAGAGTGGGGGAGTTTCACAGATACGCAGTATTTT. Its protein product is CASTPEWGSFTDTQYF.

The CDR3 reads CASAGGSEKNTEAFF. The CDR3 bases are TGCGCCAGCGCAGGGGGTTCCGAAAAGAACACTGAAGCTTTCTTT. The genes are TRBV23-1 and TRBJ1-1; 7 bases agree with TRBD1. TRBV23-1 is labeled an ORF, and its function is uncertain. J gave up 1 base and V 8 bases, and 10 bases lay outside the gene matches. The CDR3 contains 15 residues.

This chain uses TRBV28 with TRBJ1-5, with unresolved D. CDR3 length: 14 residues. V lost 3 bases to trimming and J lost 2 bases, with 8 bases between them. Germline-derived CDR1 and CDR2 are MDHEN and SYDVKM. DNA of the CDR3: TGTGCCAGCAGTTTTTCTTGGGGCAATCAGCCCCAGCATTTT. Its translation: CASSFSWGNQPQHF.

The CDR3 DNA is TGTGCCAGCAGCCTTGCGGAGGCGGGGGTCACAGATACGCAGTATTTT. Translated, it gives CASSLAEAGVTDTQYF. V usage is TRBV7-6 and J usage is TRBJ2-3; 7 nucleotides align to TRBD2. Per the germline V gene, CDR1 is SGHVS and CDR2 is FNYEAQ. V was pared by 5 bases and J by 2 bases, with 10 bases of the junction left unmatched. This CDR3 is built from 16 residues.

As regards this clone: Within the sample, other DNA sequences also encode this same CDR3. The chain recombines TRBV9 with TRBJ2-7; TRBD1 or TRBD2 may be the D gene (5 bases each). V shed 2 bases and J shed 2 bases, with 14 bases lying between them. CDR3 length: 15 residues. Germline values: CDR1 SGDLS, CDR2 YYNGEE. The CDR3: CASSVAGTAAYEQYF. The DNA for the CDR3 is TGTGCCAGCAGCGTCGCCGGGACCGCCGCCTACGAGCAGTACTTC. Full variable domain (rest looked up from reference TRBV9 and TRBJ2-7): DSGVTQTPKHLITATGQRVTLRCSPRSGDLSVYWYQQSLDQGLQFLIQYYNGEERAKGNILERFSAQQFPDLHSELNLSSLELGDSALYFCASSVAGTAAYEQYFGPGTRLTVT.

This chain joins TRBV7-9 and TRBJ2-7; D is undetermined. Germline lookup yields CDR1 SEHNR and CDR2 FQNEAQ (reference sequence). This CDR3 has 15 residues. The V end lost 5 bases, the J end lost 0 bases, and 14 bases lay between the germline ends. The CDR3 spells CASSPGPFPSYEQYF. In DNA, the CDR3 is TGTGCCAGCAGCCCTGGGCCATTTCCCTCCTACGAGCAGTACTTC.

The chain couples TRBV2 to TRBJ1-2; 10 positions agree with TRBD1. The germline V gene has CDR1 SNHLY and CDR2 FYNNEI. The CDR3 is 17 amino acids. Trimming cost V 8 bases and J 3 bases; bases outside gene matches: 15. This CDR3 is CASRGTGDVGGYYGYTF. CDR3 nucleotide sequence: TGTGCCAGCCGAGGGACAGGGGACGTCGGGGGGTACTATGGCTACACCTTC.

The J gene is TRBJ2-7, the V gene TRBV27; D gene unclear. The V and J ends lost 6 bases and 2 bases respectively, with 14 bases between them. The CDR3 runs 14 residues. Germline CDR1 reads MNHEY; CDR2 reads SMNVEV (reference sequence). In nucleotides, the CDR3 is TGTGCCAGCAGACCCGCTATGTGGACCTACGAGCAGTACTTC. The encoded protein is CASRPAMWTYEQYF.

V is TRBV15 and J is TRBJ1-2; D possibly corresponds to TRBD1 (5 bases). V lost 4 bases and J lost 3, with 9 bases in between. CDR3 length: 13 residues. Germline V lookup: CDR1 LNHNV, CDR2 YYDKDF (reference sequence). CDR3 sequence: CATSKGEHYGYTF. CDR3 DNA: TGTGCCACCAGCAAAGGGGAGCACTATGGCTACACCTTC.

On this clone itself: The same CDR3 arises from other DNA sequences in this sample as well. For the CDR3, the DNA is TGTGCCAGCAGCGGGGCGGGACCCTACAATGAGCAGTTCTTC. Residues: CASSGAGPYNEQFF. V gene TRBV9 combines with J gene TRBJ2-1; TRBD2 might be the D (6 bases). Germline V gene data show CDR1 as SGDLS and CDR2 as YYNGEE. The germline V and J ends were trimmed by 3 bases and 2 bases, with 9 bases remaining between them. The CDR3 spans 14 residues.

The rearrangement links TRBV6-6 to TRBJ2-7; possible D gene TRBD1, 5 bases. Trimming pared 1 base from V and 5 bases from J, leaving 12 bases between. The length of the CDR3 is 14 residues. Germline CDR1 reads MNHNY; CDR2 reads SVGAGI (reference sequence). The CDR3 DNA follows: TGTGCCAGCAGTTACTTGGGCCCCAGGGACGAGCAGTACTTC. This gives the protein CASSYLGPRDEQYF.

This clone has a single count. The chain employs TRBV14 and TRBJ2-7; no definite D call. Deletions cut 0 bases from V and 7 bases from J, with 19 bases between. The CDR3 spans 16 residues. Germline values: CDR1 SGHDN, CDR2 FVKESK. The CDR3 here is CASSQDPTLGLREQYF. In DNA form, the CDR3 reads TGTGCCAGCAGCCAAGACCCGACCCTTGGCCTAAGAGAGCAGTACTTC.